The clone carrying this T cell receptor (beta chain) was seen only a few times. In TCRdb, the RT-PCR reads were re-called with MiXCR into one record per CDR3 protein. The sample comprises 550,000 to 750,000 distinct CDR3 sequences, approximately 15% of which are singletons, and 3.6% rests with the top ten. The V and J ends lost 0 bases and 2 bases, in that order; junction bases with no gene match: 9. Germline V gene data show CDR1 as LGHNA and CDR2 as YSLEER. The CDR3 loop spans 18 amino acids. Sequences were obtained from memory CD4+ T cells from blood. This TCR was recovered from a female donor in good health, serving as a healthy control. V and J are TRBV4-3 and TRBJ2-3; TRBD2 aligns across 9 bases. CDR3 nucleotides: TGCGCCAGCAGCCAAGATCTCAGCGGGGGGTTTTCCACAGATACGCAGTATTTT. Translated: CASSQDLSGGFSTDTQYF.